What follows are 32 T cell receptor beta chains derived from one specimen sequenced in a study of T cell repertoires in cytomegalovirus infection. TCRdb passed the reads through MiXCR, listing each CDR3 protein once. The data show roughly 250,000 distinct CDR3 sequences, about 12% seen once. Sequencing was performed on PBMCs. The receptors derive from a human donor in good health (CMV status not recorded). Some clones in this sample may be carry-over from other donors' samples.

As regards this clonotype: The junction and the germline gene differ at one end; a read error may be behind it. This CDR3 reads CASSAGTGAKYGYTF. CDR3 sequence (DNA): TGTGCCAGCAGTGCAGGGACAGGGGCTAAGTATGGCTACACCTTC. The J gene is TRBJ1-2, the V gene TRBV6-4, with 10 nucleotides matching TRBD1. CDR3 length: 15 residues. CDR1 is MRHNA, CDR2 SNTAGT, per germline.

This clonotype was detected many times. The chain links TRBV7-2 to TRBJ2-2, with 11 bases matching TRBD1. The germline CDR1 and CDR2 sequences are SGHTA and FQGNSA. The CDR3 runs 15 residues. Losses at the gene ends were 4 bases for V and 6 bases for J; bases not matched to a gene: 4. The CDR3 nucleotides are TGTGCCAGCAGCTGGACAGGGGGCGCAGCCGGGGAGCTGTTTTTT. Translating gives CASSWTGGAAGELFF.

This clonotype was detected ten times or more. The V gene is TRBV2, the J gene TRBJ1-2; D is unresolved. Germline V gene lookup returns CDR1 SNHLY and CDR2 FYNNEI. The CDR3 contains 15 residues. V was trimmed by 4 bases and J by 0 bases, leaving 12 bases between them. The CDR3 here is CASSGQQTPNYGYTF. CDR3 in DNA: TGTGCCAGCAGTGGACAACAGACTCCTAACTATGGCTACACCTTC.

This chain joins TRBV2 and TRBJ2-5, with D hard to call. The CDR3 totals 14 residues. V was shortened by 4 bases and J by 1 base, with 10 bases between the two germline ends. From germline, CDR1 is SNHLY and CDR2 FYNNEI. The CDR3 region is CASSGLGRQETQYF. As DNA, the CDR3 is TGTGCCAGCAGTGGATTAGGGCGCCAAGAGACCCAGTACTTC.

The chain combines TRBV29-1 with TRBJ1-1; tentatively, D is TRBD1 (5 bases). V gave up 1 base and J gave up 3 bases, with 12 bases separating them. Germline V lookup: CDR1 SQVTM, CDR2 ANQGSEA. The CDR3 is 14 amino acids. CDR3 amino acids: CSVEGAGVDTEAFF. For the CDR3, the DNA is TGCAGCGTTGAAGGGGCGGGGGTCGACACTGAAGCTTTCTTT.

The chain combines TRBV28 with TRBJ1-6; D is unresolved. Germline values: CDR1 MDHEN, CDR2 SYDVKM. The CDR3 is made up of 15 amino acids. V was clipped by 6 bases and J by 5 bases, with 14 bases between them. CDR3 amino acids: CASRTDLLNNSPLHF. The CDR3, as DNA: TGTGCCAGCAGAACGGATCTACTAAATAATTCACCCCTCCACTTT. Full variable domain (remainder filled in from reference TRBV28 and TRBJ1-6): DVKVTQSSRYLVKRTGEKVFLECVQDMDHENMFWYRQDPGLGLRLIYFSYDVKMKEKGDIPEGYSVSREKKERFSLILESASTNQTSMYLCASRTDLLNNSPLHFGNGTRLTVT.

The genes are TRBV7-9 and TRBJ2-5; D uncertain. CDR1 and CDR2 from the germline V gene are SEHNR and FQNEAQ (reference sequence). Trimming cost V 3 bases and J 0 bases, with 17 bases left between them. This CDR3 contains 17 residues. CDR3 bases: TGTGCCAGCAGCTTTTGGGGTGGGGAAAGGGACCAAGAGACCCAGTACTTC. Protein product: CASSFWGGERDQETQYF.

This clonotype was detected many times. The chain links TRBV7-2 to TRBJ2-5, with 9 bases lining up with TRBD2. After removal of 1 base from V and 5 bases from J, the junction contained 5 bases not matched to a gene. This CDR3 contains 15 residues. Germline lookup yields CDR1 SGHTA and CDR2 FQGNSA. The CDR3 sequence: CASSLGGRARETQYF. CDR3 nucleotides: TGTGCCAGCAGCTTAGGCGGGAGGGCTCGTGAGACCCAGTACTTC.

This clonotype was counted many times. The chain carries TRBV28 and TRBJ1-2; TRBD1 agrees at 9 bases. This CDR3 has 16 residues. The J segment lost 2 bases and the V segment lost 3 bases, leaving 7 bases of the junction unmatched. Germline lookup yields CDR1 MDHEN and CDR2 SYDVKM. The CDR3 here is CASSFWTGAWNYGYTF. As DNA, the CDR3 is TGTGCCAGCAGTTTCTGGACAGGGGCGTGGAACTATGGCTACACCTTC.

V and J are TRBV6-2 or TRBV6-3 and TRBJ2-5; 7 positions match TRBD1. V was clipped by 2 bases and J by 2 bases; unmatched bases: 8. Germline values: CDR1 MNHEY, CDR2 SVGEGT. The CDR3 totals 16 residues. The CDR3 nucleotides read TGTGCCAGCAGTTACGAACAGGGGTCTCGACAAGAGACCCAGTACTTC. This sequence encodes CASSYEQGSRQETQYF.

The CDR3 bases are TGTGCCAGCAGTTTATCGTCGGGGGGGGATCAGCCCCAGCATTTT. Its translation is CASSLSSGGDQPQHF. V is TRBV12-3 or TRBV12-4 and J is TRBJ1-5; TRBD1 is a possible D gene (5 bases). The CDR3 is made up of 15 amino acids. V lost 2 bases and J 5 bases, leaving 13 bases between the germline ends.

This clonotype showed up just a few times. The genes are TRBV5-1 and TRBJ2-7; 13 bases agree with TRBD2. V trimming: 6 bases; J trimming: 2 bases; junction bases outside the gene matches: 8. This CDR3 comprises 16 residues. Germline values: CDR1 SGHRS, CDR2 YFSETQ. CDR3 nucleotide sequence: TGCGCCAGCACCCCCGGACTAGCGGGAGTTCCCTACGAGCAGTACTTC. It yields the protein CASTPGLAGVPYEQYF.

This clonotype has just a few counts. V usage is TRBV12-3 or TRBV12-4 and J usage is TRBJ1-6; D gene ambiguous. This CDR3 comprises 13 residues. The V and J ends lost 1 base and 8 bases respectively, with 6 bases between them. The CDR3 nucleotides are TGTGCCAGCAGTTTAGGAAAGGATTCACCCCTCCACTTT. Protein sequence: CASSLGKDSPLHF.

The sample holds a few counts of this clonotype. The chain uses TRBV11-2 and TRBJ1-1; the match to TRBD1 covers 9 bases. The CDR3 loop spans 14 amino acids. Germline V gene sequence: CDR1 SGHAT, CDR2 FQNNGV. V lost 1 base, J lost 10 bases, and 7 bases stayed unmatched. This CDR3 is CASSLAGTGWRAFF. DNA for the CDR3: TGTGCCAGCAGCTTAGCCGGGACAGGGTGGCGAGCTTTCTTT.

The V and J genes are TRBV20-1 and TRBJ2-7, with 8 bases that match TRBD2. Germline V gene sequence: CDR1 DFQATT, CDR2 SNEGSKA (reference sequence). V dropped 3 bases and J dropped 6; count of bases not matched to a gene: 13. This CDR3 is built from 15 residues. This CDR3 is CSASRGGALYGEQYF. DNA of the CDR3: TGCAGTGCTAGTCGGGGGGGCGCCCTCTATGGCGAGCAGTACTTC.

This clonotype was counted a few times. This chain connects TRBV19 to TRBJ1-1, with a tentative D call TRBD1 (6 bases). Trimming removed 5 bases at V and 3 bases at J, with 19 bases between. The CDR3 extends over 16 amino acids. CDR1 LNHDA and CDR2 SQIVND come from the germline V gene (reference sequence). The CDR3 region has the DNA TGTGCCAGTAGTTCAGGGGCCGGCCTCCGGTACACTGAAGCTTTCTTT. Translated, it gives CASSSGAGLRYTEAFF.

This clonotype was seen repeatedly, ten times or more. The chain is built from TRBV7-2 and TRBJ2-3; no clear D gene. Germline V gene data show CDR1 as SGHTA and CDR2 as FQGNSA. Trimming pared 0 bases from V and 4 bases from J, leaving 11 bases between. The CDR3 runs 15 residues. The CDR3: CASSLASGFADTQYF. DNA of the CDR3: TGTGCCAGCAGCTTAGCGTCCGGGTTTGCAGATACGCAGTATTTT.

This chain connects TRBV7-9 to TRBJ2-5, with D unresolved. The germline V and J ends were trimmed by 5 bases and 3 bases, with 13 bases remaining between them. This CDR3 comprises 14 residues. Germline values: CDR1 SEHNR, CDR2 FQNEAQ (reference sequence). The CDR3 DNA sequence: TGTGCCAGCAGCCCGGACCCTGGAAAAGAGACCCAGTACTTC. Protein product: CASSPDPGKETQYF.

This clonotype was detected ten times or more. The CDR3 sequence is CASSWVKGNTIYF. The CDR3 region has the DNA TGTGCCAGCAGTTGGGTAAAAGGAAACACCATATATTTT. The chain employs TRBV6-1 and TRBJ1-3; D uncertain. CDR1 and CDR2 (germline): MNHNS, SASEGT. The ends were cut back, 5 bases at V and 4 bases at J, with 9 bases in the middle. This CDR3 region has 13 residues.

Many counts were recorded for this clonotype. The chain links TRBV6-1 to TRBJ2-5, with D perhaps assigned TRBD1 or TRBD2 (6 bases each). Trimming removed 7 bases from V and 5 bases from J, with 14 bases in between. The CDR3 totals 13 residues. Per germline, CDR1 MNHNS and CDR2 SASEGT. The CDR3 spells CASMEGGGETQYF. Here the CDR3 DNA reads TGTGCCAGCATGGAGGGGGGCGGGGAGACCCAGTACTTC.

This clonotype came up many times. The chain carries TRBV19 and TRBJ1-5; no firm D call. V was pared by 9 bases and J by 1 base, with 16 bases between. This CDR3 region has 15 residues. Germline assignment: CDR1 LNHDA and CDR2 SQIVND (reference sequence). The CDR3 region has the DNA TGTGCCAGCCGACTGGAGCCGGACAGCAATCAGCCCCAGCATTTT. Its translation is CASRLEPDSNQPQHF.

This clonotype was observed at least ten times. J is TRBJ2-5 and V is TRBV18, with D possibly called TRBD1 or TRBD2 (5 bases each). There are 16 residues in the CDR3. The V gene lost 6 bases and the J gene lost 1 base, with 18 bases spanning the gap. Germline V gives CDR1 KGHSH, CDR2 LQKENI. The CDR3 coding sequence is TGTGCCAGCTCCACCGCGGGTGGGGCCCTCCAAGAGACCCAGTACTTC. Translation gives CASSTAGGALQETQYF.

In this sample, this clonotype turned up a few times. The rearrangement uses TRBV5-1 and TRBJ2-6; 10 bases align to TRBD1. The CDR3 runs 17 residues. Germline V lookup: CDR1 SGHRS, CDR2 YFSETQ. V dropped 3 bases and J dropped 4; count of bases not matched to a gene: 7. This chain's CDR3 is CASSSGQGGRGANVLTF. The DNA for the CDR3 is TGCGCCAGCAGCTCCGGACAGGGGGGGAGAGGGGCCAACGTCCTGACTTTC.

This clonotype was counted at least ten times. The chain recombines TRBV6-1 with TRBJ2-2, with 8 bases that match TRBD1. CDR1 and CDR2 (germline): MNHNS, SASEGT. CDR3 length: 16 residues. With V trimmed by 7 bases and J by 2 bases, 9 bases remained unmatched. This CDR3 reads CASTWRDRPNTGELFF. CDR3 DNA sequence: TGTGCCAGCACCTGGAGGGACAGGCCTAACACCGGGGAGCTGTTTTTT.

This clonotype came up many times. The CDR3 DNA reads as TGTGCCAGCAGCTTTGCTCCGGTGCAGTTAGAGACCCAGTACTTC. This gives the protein CASSFAPVQLETQYF. The chain links TRBV7-8 to TRBJ2-5; D gene uncertain. The V and J ends lost 3 bases and 4 bases respectively, with 15 bases between them. Germline CDR1 reads SGHVS; CDR2 reads FQNEAQ. This CDR3 comprises 15 residues.

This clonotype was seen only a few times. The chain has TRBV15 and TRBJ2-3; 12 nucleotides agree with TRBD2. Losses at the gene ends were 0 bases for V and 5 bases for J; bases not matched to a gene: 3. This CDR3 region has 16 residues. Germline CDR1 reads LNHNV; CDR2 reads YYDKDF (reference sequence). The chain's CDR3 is CATSREELAGGDTQYF. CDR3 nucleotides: TGTGCCACCAGCAGAGAAGAACTAGCGGGAGGAGATACGCAGTATTTT.

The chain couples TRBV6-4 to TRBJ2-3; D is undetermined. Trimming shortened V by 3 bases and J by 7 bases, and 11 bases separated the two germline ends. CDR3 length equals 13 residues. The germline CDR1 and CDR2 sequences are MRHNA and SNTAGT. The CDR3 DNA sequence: TGTGCCAGCAGTGAAGAGCGTAGCAATACGCAGTATTTT. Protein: CASSEERSNTQYF.

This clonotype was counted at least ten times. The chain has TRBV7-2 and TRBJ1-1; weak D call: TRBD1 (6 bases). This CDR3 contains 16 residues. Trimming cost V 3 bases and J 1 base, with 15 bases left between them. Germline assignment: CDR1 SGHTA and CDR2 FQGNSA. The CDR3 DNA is TGTGCCAGCAGCTTGGGGGCCGGCAGGGGGAACACTGAAGCTTTCTTT. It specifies CASSLGAGRGNTEAFF.

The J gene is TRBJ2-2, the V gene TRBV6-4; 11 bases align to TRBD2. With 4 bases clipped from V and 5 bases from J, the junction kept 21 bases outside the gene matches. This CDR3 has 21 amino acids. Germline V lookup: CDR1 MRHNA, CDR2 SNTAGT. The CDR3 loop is CASSVWPPRSLAGVYTGELFF. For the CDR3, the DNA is TGTGCCAGCAGTGTGTGGCCTCCTCGTTCACTAGCGGGAGTTTATACCGGGGAGCTGTTTTTT.

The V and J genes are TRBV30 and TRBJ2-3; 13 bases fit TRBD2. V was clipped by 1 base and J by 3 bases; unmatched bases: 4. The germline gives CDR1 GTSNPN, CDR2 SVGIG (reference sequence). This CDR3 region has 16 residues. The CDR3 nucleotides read TGTGCCTGGAGTGCGATACTAGCGGGAGGGACAGATACGCAGTATTTT. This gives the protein CAWSAILAGGTDTQYF.

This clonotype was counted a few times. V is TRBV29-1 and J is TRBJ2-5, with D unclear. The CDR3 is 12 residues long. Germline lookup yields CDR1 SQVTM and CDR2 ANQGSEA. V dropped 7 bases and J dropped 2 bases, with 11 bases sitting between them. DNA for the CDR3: TGCAGCGCAAAGACACCACAAGAGACCCAGTACTTC. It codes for CSAKTPQETQYF. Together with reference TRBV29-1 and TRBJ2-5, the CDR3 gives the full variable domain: SAVISQKPSRDICQRGTSLTIQCQVDSQVTMMFWYRQQPGQSLTLIATANQGSEATYESGFVIDKFPISRPNLTFSTLTVSNMSPEDSSIYLCSAKTPQETQYFGPGTRLLVL.

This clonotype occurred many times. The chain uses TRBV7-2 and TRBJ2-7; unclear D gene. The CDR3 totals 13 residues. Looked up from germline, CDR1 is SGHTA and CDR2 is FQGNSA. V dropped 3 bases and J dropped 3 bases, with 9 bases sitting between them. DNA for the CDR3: TGTGCCAGCAGCTTTAGCACCTACTACGAGCAGTACTTC. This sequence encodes CASSFSTYYEQYF.